Listed below are T cell receptor beta chains from one sample, sequenced in a study of OX40 agonist ivuxolimab in advanced cancers. Produced via immunoSEQ multiplex PCR; TCRdb's table is partial and in-frame only. This table holds around 45,000 clones, 70% to 80% found once. The source was CD4+ or CD8+ T cells sorted from blood, collected in a trial of the OX40 agonist ivuxolimab. The receptors derive from an adult with an advanced solid tumor such as melanoma, head and neck, liver or kidney cancer. The CDR3 runs from the conserved cysteine through the conserved F or W. Each record gives: clone size, D gene, V gene, J gene, CDR3 protein, CDR3 DNA. The D gene is left open where the match is weak. Clone size is not always given. Where it is, it says once, few, many or a class for expanded clones.

once,-,TRBV5-6,TRBJ2-2,CASSLARLARITGELFF,TGTGCCAGCAGCTTGGCCAGGCTAGCGAGAATTACCGGGGAGCTGTTTTTT
-,-,TRBV29-1,TRBJ1-2,CSVQDSGYTF,TGCAGCGTTCAAGACAGCGGCTACACCTTC
once,-,TRBV2,TRBJ2-7,CASRRDPGTSEQYF,TGTGCCAGCAGACGGGACCCCGGCACAAGCGAGCAGTACTTC
-,-,TRBV11-2,TRBJ2-7,CASSPAARSYEQYF,TGTGCCAGCAGCCCCGCGGCCCGATCCTACGAGCAGTACTTC
medium-sized,-,TRBV29-1,TRBJ2-7,CSVARSRYEQYF,TGCAGCGTTGCACGGTCCCGCTACGAGCAGTACTTC
-,-,TRBV5-1,TRBJ2-7,CASSFSSDFYEQYF,TGCGCCAGCAGCTTCTCCAGTGATTTCTACGAGCAGTACTTC
-,-,TRBV6-4,TRBJ2-1,CASSKGLSVDEQFF,TGTGCCAGCAGTAAAGGCCTTAGCGTGGATGAGCAGTTCTTC
-,-,TRBV28,TRBJ2-1,CASSSNSQEQFF,TGTGCCAGCAGTTCGAACTCTCAGGAGCAGTTCTTC
few,-,TRBV7-8,TRBJ1-3,CASTNPVGLGNTIYF,TGTGCCAGCACCAACCCGGTTGGTTTGGGAAACACCATATATTTT
-,TRBD1,TRBV28,TRBJ1-2,CASTNGQGAAGSGYTF,TGTGCCAGCACCAATGGACAGGGGGCCGCGGGTTCGGGCTACACCTTC
-,-,TRBV12-5,TRBJ1-3,CASGLGPGNTIYF,TGTGCTAGTGGTTTGGGTCCCGGCAACACCATATATTTT
-,-,TRBV28,TRBJ1-3,CASSRPEGPYSGNTIYF,TGTGCCAGCAGTCGCCCTGAGGGTCCCTACTCTGGAAACACCATATATTTT
-,TRBD2,TRBV5-1,TRBJ2-1,CASNLGGARNEQFF,TGCGCCAGCAATCTCGGGGGGGCGCGGAATGAGCAGTTCTTC
few,-,TRBV7-8,TRBJ2-1,CASSRGNEQFF,TGTGCCAGCAGCCGTGGCAATGAGCAGTTCTTC
-,TRBD2,TRBV11-3,TRBJ2-7,CASSLGSGRYEQYF,TGTGCCAGCAGCTTAGGTAGCGGGAGATACGAGCAGTACTTC
-,-,TRBV2,TRBJ2-3,CASRSFLHGTATQYF,TGTGCCAGCAGGAGTTTCCTTCACGGGACCGCCACGCAGTATTTT
-,-,TRBV7-3,TRBJ1-5,CASSLIPGQPQHF,TGTGCCAGCAGCCTAATCCCAGGTCAGCCCCAGCATTTT
-,-,TRBV19,TRBJ2-1,CASSPIRSTGNNEQFF,TGTGCCAGTAGTCCCATAAGATCCACAGGTAACAATGAGCAGTTCTTC